The rows below give T cell receptor beta chains drawn from one sample of a study of T cells expressing NK-cell markers. After re-calling the 5' RACE reads, TCRdb lists one entry per CDR3 protein, DNA absent. Found here are around 140,000 distinct CDR3 sequences; the top ten clones hold around 12%. The sample was blood T cells: a sorted CD56 or NKG2C T cell subset, CD4+ or CD8+ T cells, or bulk PBMC T cells (not recorded which). These receptors were taken from a man aged 18 to 29 in good health. The CDR3 runs from the conserved cysteine through the conserved F or W. Each record gives: V gene, J gene, CDR3 protein.

V gene: TRBV13
J gene: TRBJ2-5
CDR3 protein: CASSFRQVQETQYF

V gene: TRBV12-3/TRBV12-4
J gene: TRBJ2-4
CDR3 protein: CASAYRGKNIQYF

V gene: TRBV4-2
J gene: TRBJ2-1
CDR3 protein: CASSQGKAGGPMDEQFF

V gene: TRBV7-9
J gene: TRBJ2-1
CDR3 protein: CASSLNGFYNEQFF

V gene: TRBV24-1
J gene: TRBJ2-1
CDR3 protein: CATSDSYGSLYNEQFF

V gene: TRBV20-1
J gene: TRBJ1-4
CDR3 protein: CSARDLLAQGYEKLFF

V gene: TRBV25-1
J gene: TRBJ2-1
CDR3 protein: CASSDTGENEQFF

V gene: TRBV7-2
J gene: TRBJ1-3
CDR3 protein: CASSFIKGPSSGNTIYF

V gene: TRBV27
J gene: TRBJ2-1
CDR3 protein: CASSLSNGRYGNEQFF

V gene: TRBV14
J gene: TRBJ2-7
CDR3 protein: CASSVQGRYYEQYF

V gene: TRBV4-2
J gene: TRBJ1-5
CDR3 protein: CASSQAGTAGDQPQHF

V gene: TRBV28
J gene: TRBJ1-1
CDR3 protein: CASSLGRRTEAFF

V gene: TRBV27
J gene: TRBJ1-4
CDR3 protein: CASSLGTGWNEKLFF

V gene: TRBV4-3
J gene: TRBJ2-7
CDR3 protein: CASSQDGLAGLNEQYF

V gene: TRBV19
J gene: TRBJ2-1
CDR3 protein: CASSPAPGQGGKVQFF

V gene: TRBV18
J gene: TRBJ2-1
CDR3 protein: CASSRDREGLNEQFF

V gene: TRBV18
J gene: TRBJ2-1
CDR3 protein: CASSPGSYEQFF

V gene: TRBV5-1
J gene: TRBJ2-7
CDR3 protein: CASSLFPGREAVEQYF

V gene: TRBV6-5
J gene: TRBJ2-3
CDR3 protein: CASSYSSPYLDTQYF

V gene: TRBV29-1
J gene: TRBJ2-3
CDR3 protein: CSAEGRAGDTDTQYF

V gene: TRBV6-2/TRBV6-3
J gene: TRBJ2-1
CDR3 protein: CASSYFGSSNEQFF

V gene: TRBV18
J gene: TRBJ1-5
CDR3 protein: CASSTPFLDTGGGQPQHF

V gene: TRBV29-1
J gene: TRBJ2-3
CDR3 protein: CSVSKEEGADTQYF

V gene: TRBV6-1
J gene: TRBJ2-3
CDR3 protein: CASGTADTQYF

V gene: TRBV4-1
J gene: TRBJ1-5
CDR3 protein: CASSQEYGGTGNQPQHF

V gene: TRBV4-3
J gene: TRBJ2-1
CDR3 protein: CASSPGTPSNEQFF

V gene: TRBV29-1
J gene: TRBJ1-5
CDR3 protein: CSVAGGTGRGPQHF

V gene: TRBV6-2/TRBV6-3
J gene: TRBJ1-5
CDR3 protein: CASSDRGIQPQHF

V gene: TRBV25-1
J gene: TRBJ2-7
CDR3 protein: CASGGTGGQYF

V gene: TRBV12-3/TRBV12-4
J gene: TRBJ2-3
CDR3 protein: CASTRGSTDTQYF

V gene: TRBV19
J gene: TRBJ1-5
CDR3 protein: CASSMVHSNQPQHF

V gene: TRBV4-1
J gene: TRBJ2-2
CDR3 protein: CASSQTTGVGELFF

V gene: TRBV5-6
J gene: TRBJ1-2
CDR3 protein: CASSEWDRGRGGYTF

V gene: TRBV20-1
J gene: TRBJ2-1
CDR3 protein: CSARDGTGLNNEQFF

V gene: TRBV5-1
J gene: TRBJ2-1
CDR3 protein: CASSLDLGRHNEQFF

V gene: TRBV20-1
J gene: TRBJ2-7
CDR3 protein: CSARDRRGSGEYEQYF

V gene: TRBV19
J gene: TRBJ2-7
CDR3 protein: CASSAGTAAAPYF

V gene: TRBV20-1
J gene: TRBJ2-3
CDR3 protein: CSAPQGTSTDTQYF

V gene: TRBV5-1
J gene: TRBJ2-1
CDR3 protein: CASSFGIEAYEQFF

V gene: TRBV21-1
J gene: TRBJ2-1
CDR3 protein: CASSKVRVSGSFTDEQFF

V gene: TRBV6-2/TRBV6-3
J gene: TRBJ2-1
CDR3 protein: CASSLVLTGPYNEQFF

V gene: TRBV25-1
J gene: TRBJ2-1
CDR3 protein: CASSEYLSERGTYNEQFF

V gene: TRBV4-1
J gene: TRBJ2-1
CDR3 protein: CASSQVGPVNNEQFF

V gene: TRBV5-5
J gene: TRBJ1-1
CDR3 protein: CASSLEDRNTEAFF

V gene: TRBV3-1
J gene: TRBJ2-6
CDR3 protein: CASSLWTETSGANVLTF

V gene: TRBV4-1
J gene: TRBJ1-1
CDR3 protein: CASSQTGSEAFF

V gene: TRBV24-1
J gene: TRBJ1-2
CDR3 protein: CATSDPRANYGYTF

V gene: TRBV6-2/TRBV6-3
J gene: TRBJ2-7
CDR3 protein: CASSLTPPGVLSYEQYF

V gene: TRBV3-1
J gene: TRBJ2-6
CDR3 protein: CATNSGANVLTF

V gene: TRBV29-1
J gene: TRBJ2-1
CDR3 protein: CSVVAGGPYNEQFF

V gene: TRBV20-1
J gene: TRBJ2-2
CDR3 protein: CSATSSGRPGELFF